The T cell receptor beta chain described here comes from a study of blood T cell repertoires in COVID-19. Study background: Sites across the United States, Italy and Spain contributed samples from acute and convalescent COVID-19.

CDR1 KGHSH and CDR2 LQKENI come from the germline V gene. Trimming stripped 3 bases from V and 10 bases from J, with 13 bases between. CDR3 length: 13 amino acids. TCRdb's copy holds only in-frame clones and misses some; the assay was immunoSEQ multiplex PCR. The sample holds about 150,000 clones; about 86% are singletons and the top ten take over 25%. The V and J genes are TRBV18 and TRBJ2-1, with D possibly TRBD2 on 5 matching bases. This clonotype was obtained from a woman aged 55-70 years with acute or convalescent COVID-19. The sequencing input was peripheral blood. The CDR3: CASSPPAEGEQFF. The CDR3 nucleotides read TGTGCCAGCTCACCCCCTGCAGAGGGAGAGCAGTTCTTC.